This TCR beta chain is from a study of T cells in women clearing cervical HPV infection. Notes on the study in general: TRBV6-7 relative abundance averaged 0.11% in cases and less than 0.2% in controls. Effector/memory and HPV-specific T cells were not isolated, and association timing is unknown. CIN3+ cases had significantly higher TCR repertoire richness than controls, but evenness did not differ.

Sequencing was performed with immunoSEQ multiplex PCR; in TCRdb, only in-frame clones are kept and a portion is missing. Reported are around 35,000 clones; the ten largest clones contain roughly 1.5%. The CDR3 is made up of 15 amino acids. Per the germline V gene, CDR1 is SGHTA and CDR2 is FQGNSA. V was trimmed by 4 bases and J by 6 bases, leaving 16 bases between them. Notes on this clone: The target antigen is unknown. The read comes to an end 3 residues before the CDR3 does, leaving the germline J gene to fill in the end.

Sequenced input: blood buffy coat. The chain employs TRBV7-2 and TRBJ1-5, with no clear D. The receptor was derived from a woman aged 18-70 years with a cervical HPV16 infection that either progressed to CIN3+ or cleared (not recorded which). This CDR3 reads CASSSPVRGGQPQHF. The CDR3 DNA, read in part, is TGTGCCAGCAGCTCGCCAGTACGGGGTGGTCAGCCC.